Listed below are T cell receptor beta chains from one sample, sequenced in a study of cytomegalovirus exposure and HLA in healthy donors. TCRdb keeps only in-frame clones here, not all; method: immunoSEQ multiplex PCR. The sample lists approximately 220,000 clones; more than 75% were seen once. Sequencing was carried out using PBMCs. The source is a man aged 35-49 years in good health and CMV-seropositive. Both conserved end residues are part of each CDR3. A D gene is named only where the DNA matches it firmly. For some rows the clone size is stated as once, few or many, or as a class when expanded; others skip it.

CDR3nt | CDR3aa | len | abundance | j_gene | v_gene | d_gene
TGTGCCAGCAGCTCAGTGGGGGGGCGGGATGAGCAGTTCTTC | CASSSVGGRDEQFF | 14 | . | TRBJ2-1 | TRBV9 | .
TGTGCCAGCAGTTACTCCCAGACGGGGTACGAGCCCCAGCATTTT | CASSYSQTGYEPQHF | 15 | once | TRBJ1-5 | TRBV6-6 | .
TGTGCCAGCAGCCGGACAGGGAATGAAAAACTGTTTTTT | CASSRTGNEKLFF | 13 | few | TRBJ1-4 | TRBV6-5 | TRBD1
TGTGCCAGTAGTATAGAGACCCAGGGAAGGAATAATGGCTACACCTTC | CASSIETQGRNNGYTF | 16 | few | TRBJ1-2 | TRBV19 | .
TGTGCCACCAGCAGGGGTTTAGCGGGAGAGGGCAATGAGCAGTTCTTC | CATSRGLAGEGNEQFF | 16 | . | TRBJ2-1 | TRBV15 | TRBD2
TGTGCCAGCAGCTTCCGGACCGGGGAGCTGTTTTTT | CASSFRTGELFF | 12 | . | TRBJ2-2 | TRBV7-3 | .
TGCGCCAGCAGTGAGGGACATAACAATGAGCAGTTCTTC | CASSEGHNNEQFF | 13 | . | TRBJ2-1 | TRBV10-1 | .
TGCAGCGTCCGGACAGGGGTATATGAAAAACTGTTTTTT | CSVRTGVYEKLFF | 13 | . | TRBJ1-4 | TRBV29-1 | TRBD1
TGTGCCAGCAGCCAATACAGCGGTAGCACAGATACGCAGTATTTT | CASSQYSGSTDTQYF | 15 | . | TRBJ2-3 | TRBV16 | .
TGTGCCAGCAGCTTGCGAGGGAGGGGGGCAGATACGCAGTATTTT | CASSLRGRGADTQYF | 15 | once | TRBJ2-3 | TRBV11-3 | .
TGTGCCAGCAGAGAGGACAGGGGCTCCTACAATGAGCAGTTCTTC | CASREDRGSYNEQFF | 15 | . | TRBJ2-1 | TRBV2 | TRBD1
TGTGCCAGCAGCTTTCGGACTAGCGGGACTGAGCAGTACTTC | CASSFRTSGTEQYF | 14 | . | TRBJ2-7 | TRBV5-5 | TRBD2
TGTGCCAGCAGCGCCAGACTAGCGGGAGGTCACAATGAGCAGTTCTTC | CASSARLAGGHNEQFF | 16 | . | TRBJ2-1 | TRBV9 | TRBD2
TGTGCCAGCAGTTCCGACAGTACCGGTAGGCCCCAGCATTTT | CASSSDSTGRPQHF | 14 | . | TRBJ1-5 | TRBV6-5 | .
TGTGCCAGCAGTGATAGGGACAGGGGTCCACACGAGCAGTACTTC | CASSDRDRGPHEQYF | 15 | . | TRBJ2-7 | TRBV2 | TRBD1
TGCGCCAGCAGCCAAGCTGGCCTCCCCATGAACACTGAAGCTTTCTTT | CASSQAGLPMNTEAFF | 16 | . | TRBJ1-1 | TRBV4-1 | .
TGTGCCAGCAGCGTAAACAGGGGATCTAATGAAAAACTGTTTTTT | CASSVNRGSNEKLFF | 15 | . | TRBJ1-4 | TRBV7-8 | TRBD1
TGTGCCTGCCGGAGCCCCCTCGGGAGGATAGACAATGAGCAGTTCTTC | CACRSPLGRIDNEQFF | 16 | few | TRBJ2-1 | TRBV30 | TRBD2
TGTGCCAGCAGTGAAGCTGTGGCCCAAGAGACCCAGTACTTC | CASSEAVAQETQYF | 14 | . | TRBJ2-5 | TRBV6-1 | .
TGTGCCAGCAGGCGCACTTTAGCCAATGAGCAGTTCTTC | CASRRTLANEQFF | 13 | . | TRBJ2-1 | TRBV6-1 | .
TGTGCCAGCAGCTTAGGGTACCAGAAAAACTCGGGGGAGCAGTTCTTC | CASSLGYQKNSGEQFF | 16 | . | TRBJ2-1 | TRBV7-9 | .
TGTGCCAGCTCCCACGGGCTAGCGGGTTCCTACGAGCAGTACTTC | CASSHGLAGSYEQYF | 15 | . | TRBJ2-7 | TRBV27 | TRBD2
TGTGCCAGCAGGAGGGACTTCTCCTACGAGCAGTACTTC | CASRRDFSYEQYF | 13 | . | TRBJ2-7 | TRBV2 | .
TGTGCCAGCAGTTTAAGCCTAGCCCAAGAGACCCAGTACTTC | CASSLSLAQETQYF | 14 | . | TRBJ2-5 | TRBV28 | .
TGTGCCAGCAGCTTAGGGGCACTGAGCAATCAGCCCCAGCATTTT | CASSLGALSNQPQHF | 15 | . | TRBJ1-5 | TRBV7-9 | .
TGTGCCAGCAGTGAACGCGGGTGGGAGACCCAGTACTTC | CASSERGWETQYF | 13 | . | TRBJ2-5 | TRBV2 | .
TGTGCCGGTTGGGCGGGAGGGCCCAACGAGCAGTACTTC | CAGWAGGPNEQYF | 13 | . | TRBJ2-7 | TRBV30 | TRBD2
TGTGCCAGCAGCGCGGACAGCGCCAAAGGGACTGAAGCTTTCTTT | CASSADSAKGTEAFF | 15 | . | TRBJ1-1 | TRBV7-3 | .
TGTGCCAGCAGCTTGTGGTTAGCGGGGCAAGAGACCCAGTACTTC | CASSLWLAGQETQYF | 15 | . | TRBJ2-5 | TRBV5-4 | TRBD2
TGTGCCAGCAGCCGATTTGGGGGACAGGGTAGCACAGATACGCAGTATTTT | CASSRFGGQGSTDTQYF | 17 | . | TRBJ2-3 | TRBV7-9 | TRBD1
TGCGCCAGCAGCTTGGATGGACAGGGGAATGGCTACACCTTC | CASSLDGQGNGYTF | 14 | . | TRBJ1-2 | TRBV5-1 | TRBD1
TGCGCCAGCAGCCAAAGTCAGTCCACAATTGAGCAGTTCTTC | CASSQSQSTIEQFF | 14 | . | TRBJ2-1 | TRBV4-1 | .
TGTGCCAGCAGTTACCCTACAGGGGGCCACACTGAAGCTTTCTTT | CASSYPTGGHTEAFF | 15 | . | TRBJ1-1 | TRBV6-5 | TRBD1
TGCGCCAGCAGCTTGGATCCGGGCGGGCGTGAAGCTTTCTTT | CASSLDPGGREAFF | 14 | few | TRBJ1-1 | TRBV5-1 | .
TGTGCCATCAGTGCTAGGGAGGGCCCCGAGACCCAGTACTTC | CAISAREGPETQYF | 14 | . | TRBJ2-5 | TRBV10-3 | TRBD2
TGCGCCAGCAGCCCCGAATCGTTGGCGGGTGAGCAGTTCTTC | CASSPESLAGEQFF | 14 | . | TRBJ2-1 | TRBV10-1 | .
TGTGCCAGCAGCCTTAGCGGGAGGGTCACAGATACGCAGTATTTT | CASSLSGRVTDTQYF | 15 | . | TRBJ2-3 | TRBV5-8 | TRBD2
TGCGCCAGCAGCCTCCTGACTAGCGGGAGATCCGGCACCGGGGAGCTGTTTTTT | CASSLLTSGRSGTGELFF | 18 | . | TRBJ2-2 | TRBV5-1 | TRBD2
TGTGCCAGCAGCCCGGATGGGGCTATAGGGGTGAAAGCTTTCTTT | CASSPDGAIGVKAFF | 15 | . | TRBJ1-1 | TRBV7-3 | .
TGTGCCAGCAGCTTAGCAGGACATATGACGTACACTGAAGCTTTCTTT | CASSLAGHMTYTEAFF | 16 | . | TRBJ1-1 | TRBV11-2 | .
TGCGCCAGCAGCTTAGGGTGGACAGGGACCTACGAGCAGTACTTC | CASSLGWTGTYEQYF | 15 | . | TRBJ2-7 | TRBV5-1 | TRBD1
TGCGCCAGCAGCCAAGATCGGGGGTGGCCCCAGCATTTT | CASSQDRGWPQHF | 13 | . | TRBJ1-5 | TRBV4-1 | .
TGTGCCAGCACCCCAGGGGCGGGAGGAGAGACCCAGTACTTC | CASTPGAGGETQYF | 14 | . | TRBJ2-5 | TRBV6-5 | TRBD2
TGTGCCAGTACAGCAGGGCGTCGCAATGAGCAGTTCTTC | CASTAGRRNEQFF | 13 | . | TRBJ2-1 | TRBV19 | .
TGTGCCAGCAGCTTGCGGACAGGGGCCTCCTACGAGCAGTACTTC | CASSLRTGASYEQYF | 15 | once | TRBJ2-7 | TRBV7-3 | TRBD1